This TCR beta chain comes out of a study of cytomegalovirus exposure and HLA in healthy donors. Findings of the study overall: A later analysis by the authors found several of the most significant clusters apparently linked to common viral pathogens.

This clone occurred once. Its antigen is unidentified. All donors participated as healthy donors of bone marrow. This PCR relied on a set of 60 Vbeta primers and 13 Jbeta primers. Generated by immunoSEQ multiplex PCR, the TCRdb table keeps only in-frame clones and is missing some. The table lists about 60,000 clones, approximately 75% of them singletons. The CDR3 contains 14 residues. Trimming at V came to 6 bases and at J to 5 bases, leaving 7 bases not matched to a gene. Per germline, CDR1 WSHSY and CDR2 SAAADI. Material: PBMCs. The TCR was taken from a woman aged 40-49 years in good health and CMV-seropositive. The gene calls are TRBV10-2 and TRBJ1-1; 9 bases agree with TRBD1. The CDR3 is CASRPRDRVTEAFF. As DNA, the CDR3 is TGCGCCAGCAGACCGAGGGACAGGGTGACTGAAGCTTTCTTT.